These 12 T cell receptor beta chains originate from one sample sequenced in a study of high-grade serous ovarian cancer treatment subgroups. Tumor samples were obtained before definitive surgery or chemotherapy. Method: immunoSEQ multiplex PCR; TCRdb's copy keeps in-frame clones and lacks some. The top ten clones hold 2.1% of a sample with 25,000 to 30,000 clones, around 84% of them seen once. The sequenced material came from tumor tissue. Receptors originate from a human donor with high-grade serous ovarian cancer.

The chain links TRBV7-8 to TRBJ2-7; possibly TRBD2 for D (5 bases). The germline gives CDR1 SGHVS, CDR2 FQNEAQ. The V gene lost 0 bases and the J gene lost 2 bases, with 17 bases spanning the gap. The CDR3 runs 17 residues. CDR3 protein: CASSLALGTRAPYEQYF. CDR3 nucleotide sequence: TGTGCCAGCAGCTTAGCTCTGGGCACGAGGGCGCCCTACGAGCAGTACTTC.

The J gene is TRBJ2-7, the V gene TRBV6-5; D perhaps matches TRBD1 (6 bases). Germline-derived CDR1 and CDR2 are MNHEY and SVGAGI. The CDR3 consists of 14 residues. V shed 6 bases and J shed 5 bases, with 17 bases lying between them. The CDR3 region is CASSPSRDINEQYF. The CDR3 bases are TGTGCCAGCAGCCCATCCCGGGACATTAACGAGCAGTACTTC.

The chain carries TRBV19 and TRBJ1-5, with TRBD1 as a possible D gene (6 bases). CDR3 size: 15 residues. Per the germline V gene, CDR1 is LNHDA and CDR2 is SQIVND (reference sequence). Trimming shortened V by 5 bases and J by 3 bases, and 14 bases separated the two germline ends. The CDR3 nucleotides are TGTGCCAGTAGTGGACAGCAGGCGATCAATCAGCCCCAGCATTTT. Translating gives CASSGQQAINQPQHF.

This clone is a singleton in its sample. The chain recombines TRBV30 with TRBJ1-2, with 11 bases that match TRBD1. Unmatched junction bases numbered 5, after V lost 1 base and J lost 4 bases. Germline assignment: CDR1 GTSNPN and CDR2 SVGIG (reference sequence). The CDR3 covers 15 residues. The CDR3 nucleotides are TGTGCCTGGAGTGAAACCGGACAGGGGGCCTATGGCTACACCTTC. Protein: CAWSETGQGAYGYTF.

This chain uses TRBV6-6 with TRBJ1-5, with D tentatively TRBD1 (6 bases). The CDR3 length is 15 residues. Per germline, CDR1 MNHNY and CDR2 SVGAGI (reference sequence). Deletions cut 6 bases from V and 2 bases from J, with 14 bases between. The CDR3 loop reads CASSPGTRGNQPQHF. The CDR3 bases are TGTGCCAGCAGCCCCGGGACACGGGGCAATCAGCCCCAGCATTTT.

The chain recombines TRBV29-1 with TRBJ2-3; TRBD2 matches 9 bases. The CDR3 is 14 amino acids. Germline values: CDR1 SQVTM, CDR2 ANQGSEA. V was pared by 7 bases and J by 6 bases, with 11 bases of the junction left unmatched. The CDR3 spells CSAMGGSGRDTQYF. The CDR3 DNA reads as TGCAGCGCAATGGGTGGGAGCGGGAGGGATACGCAGTATTTT.

The chain combines TRBV7-2 with TRBJ2-1; 10 bases are a match to TRBD2. The junction had 6 bases not matched to a gene; V was cut back by 5 bases and J by 5 bases. CDR3 length: 15 amino acids. Germline CDR1 SGHTA, CDR2 FQGNSA. The DNA of the CDR3 is TGTGCCAGCAGCCGACCCACTAGCGGGAACAATGAGCAGTTCTTC. It codes for CASSRPTSGNNEQFF.

This sequence joins TRBV11-2 and TRBJ1-4; TRBD1 might be the D (5 bases). Germline V gene data show CDR1 as SGHAT and CDR2 as FQNNGV. The CDR3 has 14 amino acids. V was trimmed by 4 bases and J by 4 bases, leaving 10 bases between them. CDR3 DNA: TGTGCCAGCAGCTACTCGAGGGGTAATGAAAAACTGTTTTTT. Translation: CASSYSRGNEKLFF.

This clone has just a few counts. The chain is built from TRBV28 and TRBJ2-1; 7 bases agree with TRBD2. From germline, CDR1 is MDHEN and CDR2 SYDVKM. Trimming cost V 8 bases and J 7 bases; bases outside gene matches: 11. This CDR3 spans 14 amino acids. This CDR3 is CASEGPGRYNEQFF. CDR3 coding DNA: TGTGCCAGCGAAGGACCCGGGAGGTATAATGAGCAGTTCTTC.

CDR3 in DNA: TGTGCCAGCAGTACCGGGCTTTCAGGACCGAGCTCTGGGGCCAACGTCCTGACTTTC. Its protein product is CASSTGLSGPSSGANVLTF. J is TRBJ2-6 and V is TRBV28, with D uncertain. The germline V gene encodes CDR1 MDHEN and CDR2 SYDVKM. Trimming shortened V by 5 bases and J by 0 bases, and 20 bases separated the two germline ends. CDR3 size: 19 residues.

The chain has TRBV7-9 and TRBJ2-1; the D gene could be TRBD1 or TRBD2 (5 bases each). Germline V gene data show CDR1 as SEHNR and CDR2 as FQNEAQ (reference sequence). V lost 0 bases, J lost 2 bases, and 8 bases lay in between. The CDR3 spans 15 residues. Written as DNA, the CDR3 is TGTGCCAGCAGCTTAGCCGGGACCGCCTACAATGAGCAGTTCTTC. It yields the protein CASSLAGTAYNEQFF.

Only one count was recorded for this clone. The rearrangement joins TRBV6-6 to TRBJ2-7; D call uncertain. The germline CDR1 and CDR2 sequences are MNHNY and SVGAGI (reference sequence). There are 15 residues in the CDR3. Trimming left V 8 bases short and J 0 bases short, with 17 bases between. DNA of the CDR3: TGTGCCAGCGCCACGGTTGGCAGGAGCTCCTACGAGCAGTACTTC. Translating gives CASATVGRSSYEQYF.